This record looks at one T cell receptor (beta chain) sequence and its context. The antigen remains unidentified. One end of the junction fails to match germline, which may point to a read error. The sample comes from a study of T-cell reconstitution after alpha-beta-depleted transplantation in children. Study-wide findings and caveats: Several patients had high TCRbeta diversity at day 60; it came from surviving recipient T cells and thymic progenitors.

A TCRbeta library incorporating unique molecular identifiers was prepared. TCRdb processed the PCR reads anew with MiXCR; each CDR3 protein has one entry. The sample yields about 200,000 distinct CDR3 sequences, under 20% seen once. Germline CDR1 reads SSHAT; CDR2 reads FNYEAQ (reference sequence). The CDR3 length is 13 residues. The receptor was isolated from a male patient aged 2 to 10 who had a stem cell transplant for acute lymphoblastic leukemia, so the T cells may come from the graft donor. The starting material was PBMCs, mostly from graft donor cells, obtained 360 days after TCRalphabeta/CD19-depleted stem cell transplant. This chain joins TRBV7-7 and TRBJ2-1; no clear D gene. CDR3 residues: CASSSRPDNEQFF. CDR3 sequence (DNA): TGTGCTAGCAGCTCAAGGCCCGACAATGAGCAGTTCTTC.